These T cell receptor beta chains were read from a single sample in a study of cytomegalovirus exposure and HLA in healthy donors. TCRdb keeps only in-frame clones here, not all; method: immunoSEQ multiplex PCR. The sample holds fewer than 130,000 clones; 70% to 80% are singletons and the top ten take roughly 5%. The sample taken for sequencing was PBMCs. The receptors originated from a female donor in good health and CMV-seropositive. CDR3s include the opening cysteine and the closing phenylalanine or tryptophan. A D gene is named only where the DNA matches it firmly. Size is omitted from some rows. Given values are once, few, many or a class for expanded clones.

few	TRBJ1-1	TRBV7-3	.	TGTGCCAGCAGCTTAACGTGGGAGGGGGAAGCTTTCTTT	CASSLTWEGEAFF
.	TRBJ2-7	TRBV28	.	TGTGCCAGCAGTTTTAACTACGAGCAGTACTTC	CASSFNYEQYF
.	TRBJ2-7	TRBV6-5	TRBD1	TGTGCCAGCAGTTTACGGGGACAGCTCTACGAGCAGTACTTC	CASSLRGQLYEQYF
.	TRBJ1-2	TRBV28	TRBD1	TGTGCCAGCAGAGAACAGGGGGAAAACTATGGCTACACCTTC	CASREQGENYGYTF
.	TRBJ1-1	TRBV30	.	TGTGCCTGGAGTCGACAGAGGAACACTGAAGCTTTCTTT	CAWSRQRNTEAFF
.	TRBJ1-1	TRBV5-8	TRBD1	TGTGCCAGCAGCACGGGACAGAGATATCACACTGAAGCTTTCTTT	CASSTGQRYHTEAFF
few	TRBJ1-2	TRBV5-1	TRBD1	TGCGCCAGCAGCACATCCGGGACAGGGGTCTATGGCTACACCTTC	CASSTSGTGVYGYTF
.	TRBJ1-1	TRBV5-5	.	TGTGCCAGCAGCTACCGACACATCGGAGGGTACGCTGAAGCTTTCTTT	CASSYRHIGGYAEAFF
.	TRBJ1-4	TRBV2	.	TGTGCCAGCAAGGGACACACCAATGAAAAACTGTTTTTT	CASKGHTNEKLFF
.	TRBJ2-6	TRBV12-5	.	TGTGCTAGTGGTCGTAGCGGCATGGGGCCTGGGGCCAACGTCCTGACTTTC	CASGRSGMGPGANVLTF
.	TRBJ2-5	TRBV4-3	.	TGCGCCAGCAGCCAAGATCGGGCAGGGTCGGAGACCCAGTACTTC	CASSQDRAGSETQYF
few	TRBJ2-7	TRBV11-1	TRBD2	TGTGCCAGCAGCACGGGACTAGCGAGGGGTAGCTACGAGCAGTACTTC	CASSTGLARGSYEQYF
.	TRBJ2-7	TRBV7-6	.	TGTGCCAGCAGCGTAGCGCCGGGATCGTCCTACGAGCAGTACTTC	CASSVAPGSSYEQYF
.	TRBJ1-5	TRBV5-8	TRBD1	TGTGCCAGCAGGCTGACAGGGGTCGGCAATCAGCCCCAGCATTTT	CASRLTGVGNQPQHF
.	TRBJ1-2	TRBV6-5	TRBD1	TGTGCCAGCAGTTGGGGACAGTCTAACTATGGCTACACCTTC	CASSWGQSNYGYTF
once	TRBJ1-1	TRBV27	.	TGTGCCAGCAGTTTAGTCCAGGGTTACGGAGCTTTCTTT	CASSLVQGYGAFF
.	TRBJ1-4	TRBV18	.	TGTGCCAGCTCACCACCATCTTCCGCTGGTCGCGTTGGACTGTTTTTT	CASSPPSSAGRVGLFF
.	TRBJ1-1	TRBV6-6	.	TGTGCCAGCAGGTACAGCGGTGCCGTGAACACTGAAGCTTTCTTT	CASRYSGAVNTEAFF
once	TRBJ2-7	TRBV19	TRBD1	TGTGCCAGTAGTAAGCAGGGGGATCGCGAGCAGTACTTC	CASSKQGDREQYF
.	TRBJ2-2	TRBV9	.	TGTGCCAGCAGCCCCGGGAACACCGGGGAGCTGTTTTTT	CASSPGNTGELFF
once	TRBJ2-3	TRBV9	.	TGTGCCAGCAGCGGGAGACTACTAGTTTCAGATACGCAGTATTTT	CASSGRLLVSDTQYF
.	TRBJ2-7	TRBV2	.	TGTGCCAGCGGAGGTGTTCGGGGGTCCTACGAGCAGTACTTC	CASGGVRGSYEQYF
few	TRBJ1-3	TRBV5-1	TRBD1	TGCGCCAGCAGCCCGGGGGACAGACACCTACAAGGAAACACCATATATTTT	CASSPGDRHLQGNTIYF